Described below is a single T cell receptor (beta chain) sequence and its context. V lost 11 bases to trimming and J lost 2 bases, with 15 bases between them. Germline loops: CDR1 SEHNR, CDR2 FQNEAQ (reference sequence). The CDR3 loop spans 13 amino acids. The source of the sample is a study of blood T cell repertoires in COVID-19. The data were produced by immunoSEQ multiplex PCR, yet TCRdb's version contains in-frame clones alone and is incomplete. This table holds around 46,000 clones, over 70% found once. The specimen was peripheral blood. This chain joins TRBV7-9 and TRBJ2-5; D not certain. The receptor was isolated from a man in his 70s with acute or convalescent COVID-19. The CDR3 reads CAVRVAGQETQYF. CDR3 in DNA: TGTGCCGTCCGGGTGGCCGGACAAGAGACCCAGTACTTC.